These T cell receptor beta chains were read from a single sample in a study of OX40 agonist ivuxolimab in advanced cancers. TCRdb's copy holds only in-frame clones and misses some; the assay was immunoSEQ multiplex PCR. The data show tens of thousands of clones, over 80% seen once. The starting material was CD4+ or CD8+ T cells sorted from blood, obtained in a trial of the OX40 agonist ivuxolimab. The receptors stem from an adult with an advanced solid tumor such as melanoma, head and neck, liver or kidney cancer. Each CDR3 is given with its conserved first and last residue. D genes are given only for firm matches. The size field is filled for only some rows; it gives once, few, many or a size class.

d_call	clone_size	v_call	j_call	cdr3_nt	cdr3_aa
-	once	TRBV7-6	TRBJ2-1	TGTGCCAGCAGGACCCGACCGCTTTCCTACAATGAGCAGTTCTTC	CASRTRPLSYNEQFF
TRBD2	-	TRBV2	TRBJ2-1	TGTGCCAGCAGTGAAGTGAGAACTAGCGGGAATCTCTACAATGAGCAGTTCTTC	CASSEVRTSGNLYNEQFF
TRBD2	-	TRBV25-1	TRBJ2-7	TGTGCCAGCAATAGCGGGATTTCTCACGAGCAGTACTTC	CASNSGISHEQYF
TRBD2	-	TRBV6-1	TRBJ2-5	TGTGCCAGCAACCGGCGGGAGGGTGAGACCCAGTACTTC	CASNRREGETQYF
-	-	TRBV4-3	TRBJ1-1	TGCGCCAGCAGCCAAGATCACGAGGGGGACACTGAAGCTTTCTTT	CASSQDHEGDTEAFF
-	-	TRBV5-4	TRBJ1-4	TGTGCCAGCAGCGTTCATCCAGGGTTGGGTAATGAAAAACTGTTTTTT	CASSVHPGLGNEKLFF
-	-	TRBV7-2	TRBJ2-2	TGTGCCAGCAGCCCGACGCCTTTCTTAAATACCGGGGAGCTGTTTTTT	CASSPTPFLNTGELFF
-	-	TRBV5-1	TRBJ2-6	TGCGCCAGCAGCTTGGGCAGCTCTGGGGCCAACGTCCTGACTTTC	CASSLGSSGANVLTF
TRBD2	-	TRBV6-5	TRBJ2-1	TGTGCCAGCAGTCCCCCTATTAGCGGGAGCAATGAGCAGTTCTTC	CASSPPISGSNEQFF
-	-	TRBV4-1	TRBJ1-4	TGCGCCAGCAGCCAAGTGGTCTTGGGGGCGGAAAAACTGTTTTTT	CASSQVVLGAEKLFF
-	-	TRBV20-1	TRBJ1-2	TGCAGTGCTACCTCAGGGCCGGGCTACACCTTC	CSATSGPGYTF
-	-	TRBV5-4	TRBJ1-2	TGTGCCAGCAGCTTGGTCCAGGGAGCTAACTATGGCTACACCTTC	CASSLVQGANYGYTF
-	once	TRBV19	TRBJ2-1	TGTGCCAGTAGTATCCTCTCTGGCAATGAGCAGTTCTTC	CASSILSGNEQFF
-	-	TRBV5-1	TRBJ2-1	TGCGCCAGCAGCTTAGGGACTGGCAATGAGCAGTTCTTC	CASSLGTGNEQFF
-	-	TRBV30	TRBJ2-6	TGTGCCTGGAGTGTTTATAAGGGAGTGGCCAACGTCCTGACTTTC	CAWSVYKGVANVLTF
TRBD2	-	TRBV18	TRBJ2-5	TGTGCCAGCTCCCTAGCGGGAGGGGAGAGAGAGACCCAGTACTTC	CASSLAGGERETQYF
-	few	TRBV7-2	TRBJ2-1	TGTGCCAGCAGCCCAACACCCTACAATGAGCAGTTCTTC	CASSPTPYNEQFF
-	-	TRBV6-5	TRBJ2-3	TGTGCCAGCAGTTACGATCACAGCACAGATACGCAGTATTTT	CASSYDHSTDTQYF
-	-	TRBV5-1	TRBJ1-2	TGCGCCAGCAGCTTGGGCTTCGGCCTCCGGTCGGGTGGCTACACCTTC	CASSLGFGLRSGGYTF
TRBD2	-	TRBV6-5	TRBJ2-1	TGTGCCAGCAGTCTAGCGGGCCCCTCCTACAATGAGCAGTTCTTC	CASSLAGPSYNEQFF
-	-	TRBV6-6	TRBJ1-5	TGTGCCAGCAGTTACGGTAGGGTTAATCAGCCCCAGCATTTT	CASSYGRVNQPQHF
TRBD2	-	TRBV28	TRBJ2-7	TGTGCCAGCAGTTTATCTATTCTTCCCGCAAGGGAGGGATACGAGCAGTACTTC	CASSLSILPAREGYEQYF
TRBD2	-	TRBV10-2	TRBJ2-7	TGCGCCACCCATAGGGGGACTAGCGGGGTCTACGAGCAGTACTTC	CATHRGTSGVYEQYF
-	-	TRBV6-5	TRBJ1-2	TGTGCCAGCGGTTCGGGCCCTTATGGCTACACCTTC	CASGSGPYGYTF
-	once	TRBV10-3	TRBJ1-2	TGTGCCATCAGTGAGGCGACCGAAAGCTACACCTTC	CAISEATESYTF
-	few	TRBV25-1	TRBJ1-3	TGTGCCAGCAGTGAATTGGGGGACATTGGAAACACCATATATTTT	CASSELGDIGNTIYF
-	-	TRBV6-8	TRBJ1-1	TGTGCCAGCAGAGAGGGGACTGAAGCTTTCTTT	CASREGTEAFF
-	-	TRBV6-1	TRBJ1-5	TGTGCCAGCAGTGAATCCCAGGGTTTTCGTCAGCCCCAGCATTTT	CASSESQGFRQPQHF
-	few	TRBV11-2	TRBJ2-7	TGTGCCAGCAGCCCCCCCGGACTGGGAGAATTTTACTTC	CASSPPGLGEFYF
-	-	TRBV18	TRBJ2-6	TGTGCCAGCTCACGAACGTCGGGGAGGGGGGCCAACGTCCTGACTTTC	CASSRTSGRGANVLTF
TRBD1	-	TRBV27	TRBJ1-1	TGTGCCAGCAGTTTTCTAACAGGGGGCCGGATTTCTGAAGCTTTCTTT	CASSFLTGGRISEAFF
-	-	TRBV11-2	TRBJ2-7	TGTGCCAGCAGCCCCAAGGTAGCGAGCTCCTACGAGCAGTACTTC	CASSPKVASSYEQYF
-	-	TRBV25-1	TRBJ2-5	TGTGCCAGCAGTGAATGGAAGAGGTTTTACCAAGAGACCCAGTACTTC	CASSEWKRFYQETQYF
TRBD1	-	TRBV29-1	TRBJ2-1	TGCAGCGTTGGGTTGGACAGGGGGCGCAGAGAGCAGTTCTTC	CSVGLDRGRREQFF
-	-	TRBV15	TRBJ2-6	TGTGCCACCAGCGAGCCCCACAGGGCGCGAGGGGCCAACGTCCTGACTTTC	CATSEPHRARGANVLTF
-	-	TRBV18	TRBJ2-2	TGTGCCAGCTCACCATCAAGTAGGACCGGGGAGCTGTTTTTT	CASSPSSRTGELFF
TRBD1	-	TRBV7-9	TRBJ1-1	TGTGCCAGCAGTGGACAGGGAACGTGGACTGAAGCTTTCTTT	CASSGQGTWTEAFF
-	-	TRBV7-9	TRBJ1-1	TGTGCCAGCAGCTTAGGACACCGGAACACTGAAGCTTTCTTT	CASSLGHRNTEAFF
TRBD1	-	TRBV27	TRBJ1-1	TGTGCCAGCAGTTTGGCAGGGGGCGTTGAAGCTTTCTTT	CASSLAGGVEAFF
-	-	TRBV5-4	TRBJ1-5	TGTGCCAGCAGCTTCATGGCGAGCAATCAGCCCCAGCATTTT	CASSFMASNQPQHF
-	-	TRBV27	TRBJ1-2	TGTGCCAGCAGTTTATCGAAAGCGACGGGGGACTATGGCTACACCTTC	CASSLSKATGDYGYTF
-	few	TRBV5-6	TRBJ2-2	TGTGCCAGCAGCTGGGGCGGGACTGGGGAGCTGTTTTTT	CASSWGGTGELFF
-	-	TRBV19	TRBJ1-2	TGTGCCAGTAGTATAATGGTAGAGACTTCGAACTATGGCTACACCTTC	CASSIMVETSNYGYTF
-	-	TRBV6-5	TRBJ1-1	TGTGCCAGCAGGCTGTGGGGCACTGAAGCTTTCTTT	CASRLWGTEAFF
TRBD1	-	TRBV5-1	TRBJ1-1	TGCGCCAGCAGCACCAGACAGGGGAGGACTGAAGCTTTCTTT	CASSTRQGRTEAFF
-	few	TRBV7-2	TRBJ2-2	TGTGCCAGCAGCCTAGGCCGTAGCATCGGGGAGCTGTTTTTT	CASSLGRSIGELFF
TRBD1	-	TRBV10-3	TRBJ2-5	TGTGCCATCAGTGAGTCCGGGACAGGGTCTGGAGAGACCCAGTACTTC	CAISESGTGSGETQYF
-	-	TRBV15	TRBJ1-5	TGTGCCACCAGGACAGGAGATCAGCCCCAGCATTTT	CATRTGDQPQHF
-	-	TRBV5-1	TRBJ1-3	TGCGCCAGCAGCCCATCAGGGGCAGGAAACACCATATATTTT	CASSPSGAGNTIYF
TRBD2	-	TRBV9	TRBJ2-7	TGTGCCAGCAGCCCTAGCGGGAGAGGCGAGCAGTACTTC	CASSPSGRGEQYF
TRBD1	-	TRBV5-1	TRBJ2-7	TGCGCCAGCAGCGGACAGGGGGCCTACGAGCAGTACTTC	CASSGQGAYEQYF
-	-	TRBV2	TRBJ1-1	TGTGCCAGCAGTGTCGATCCGAACACTGAAGCTTTCTTT	CASSVDPNTEAFF
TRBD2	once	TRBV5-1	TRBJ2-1	TGCGCCAGCAGTCCGTCACTAGCGGGAGCGAATGAGCAGTTCTTC	CASSPSLAGANEQFF
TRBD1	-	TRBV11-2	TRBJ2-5	TGTGCCAGCAGCTTAGACGACAGGGGGGGACGAGAGACCCAGTACTTC	CASSLDDRGGRETQYF
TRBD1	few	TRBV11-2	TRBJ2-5	TGTGCCAGCAGCCTGGGACAGATCCAAGAGACCCAGTACTTC	CASSLGQIQETQYF
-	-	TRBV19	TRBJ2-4	TGTGCCAGTAGCTTTCGGGGGGCCCTAGCCAAAAACATTCAGTACTTC	CASSFRGALAKNIQYF
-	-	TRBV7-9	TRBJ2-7	TGTGCCAGCAGCTTTGGTCACTACGAGCAGTACTTC	CASSFGHYEQYF
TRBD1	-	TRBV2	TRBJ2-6	TGTGCCAGCAGTGCTACAGGGGACTCTGGGGCCAACGTCCTGACTTTC	CASSATGDSGANVLTF
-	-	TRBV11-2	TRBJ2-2	TGTGCCAGCAGCCCGGGGTTGCGCGGGGAGCTGTTTTTT	CASSPGLRGELFF